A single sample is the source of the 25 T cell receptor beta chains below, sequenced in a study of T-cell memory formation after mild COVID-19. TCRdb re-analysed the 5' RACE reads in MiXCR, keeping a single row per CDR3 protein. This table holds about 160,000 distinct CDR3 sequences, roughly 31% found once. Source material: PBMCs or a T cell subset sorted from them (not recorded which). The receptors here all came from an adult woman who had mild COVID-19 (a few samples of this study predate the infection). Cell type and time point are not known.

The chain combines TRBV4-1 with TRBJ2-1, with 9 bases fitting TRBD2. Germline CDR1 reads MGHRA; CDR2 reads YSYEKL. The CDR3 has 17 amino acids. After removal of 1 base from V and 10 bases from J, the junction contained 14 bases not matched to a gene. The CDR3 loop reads CASSQVPSSGGSREQFF. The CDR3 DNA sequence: TGCGCCAGCAGCCAAGTACCTTCCAGCGGGGGGAGTCGGGAGCAGTTCTTC.

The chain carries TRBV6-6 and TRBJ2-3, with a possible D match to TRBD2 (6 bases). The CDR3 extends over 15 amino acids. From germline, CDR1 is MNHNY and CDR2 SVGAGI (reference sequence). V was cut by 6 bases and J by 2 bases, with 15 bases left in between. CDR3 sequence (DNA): TGTGCCAGCAGCTCCATAGCGGCCCTCACAGATACGCAGTATTTT. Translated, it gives CASSSIAALTDTQYF.

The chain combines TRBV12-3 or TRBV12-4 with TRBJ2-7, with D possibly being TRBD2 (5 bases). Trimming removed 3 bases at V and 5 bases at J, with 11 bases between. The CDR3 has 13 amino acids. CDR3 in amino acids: CASSFAGGNEQYF. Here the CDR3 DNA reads TGTGCCAGCAGTTTCGCTGGAGGAAACGAGCAGTACTTC.

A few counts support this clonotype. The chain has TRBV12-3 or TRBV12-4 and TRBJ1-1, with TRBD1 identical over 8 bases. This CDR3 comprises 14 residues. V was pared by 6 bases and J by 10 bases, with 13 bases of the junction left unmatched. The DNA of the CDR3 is TGTGCCAGCAGCCTCCAGACAGGGGTGATGGCAGCTTTCTTT. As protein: CASSLQTGVMAAFF.

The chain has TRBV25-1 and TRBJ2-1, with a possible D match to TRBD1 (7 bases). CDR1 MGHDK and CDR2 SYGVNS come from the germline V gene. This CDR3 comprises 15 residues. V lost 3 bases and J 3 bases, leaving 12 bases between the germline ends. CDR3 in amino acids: CASSEGGQDYNEQFF. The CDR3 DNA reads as TGTGCCAGCAGTGAGGGAGGACAGGACTACAATGAGCAGTTCTTC.

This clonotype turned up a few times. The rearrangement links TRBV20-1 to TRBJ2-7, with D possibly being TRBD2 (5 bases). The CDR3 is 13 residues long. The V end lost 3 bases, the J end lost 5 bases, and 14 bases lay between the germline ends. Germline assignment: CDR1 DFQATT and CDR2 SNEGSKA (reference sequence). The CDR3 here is CSASMWERDEQYF. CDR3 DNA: TGCAGTGCTAGTATGTGGGAGCGAGACGAGCAGTACTTC.

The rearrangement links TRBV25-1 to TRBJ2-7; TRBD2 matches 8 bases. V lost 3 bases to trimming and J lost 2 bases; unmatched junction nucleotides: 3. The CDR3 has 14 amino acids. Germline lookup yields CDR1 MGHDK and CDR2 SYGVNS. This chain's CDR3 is CASSDSSGTYEQYF. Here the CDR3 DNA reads TGTGCCAGCAGTGATAGTAGCGGGACCTACGAGCAGTACTTC.

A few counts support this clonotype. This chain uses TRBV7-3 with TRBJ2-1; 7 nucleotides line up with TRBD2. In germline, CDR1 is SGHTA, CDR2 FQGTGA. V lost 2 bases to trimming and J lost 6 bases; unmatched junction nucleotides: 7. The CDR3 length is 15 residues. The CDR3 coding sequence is TGTGCCAGCAGCTTAGGGGTTAGGGAGGGCAATGAGCAGTTCTTC. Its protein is CASSLGVREGNEQFF.

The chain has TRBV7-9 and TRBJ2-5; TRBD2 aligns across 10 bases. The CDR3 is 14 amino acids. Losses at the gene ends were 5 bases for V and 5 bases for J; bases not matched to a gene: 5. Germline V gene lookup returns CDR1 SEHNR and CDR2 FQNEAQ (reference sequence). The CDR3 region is CASSLLAGLETQYF. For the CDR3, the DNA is TGTGCCAGCAGCCTACTAGCGGGATTGGAGACCCAGTACTTC.

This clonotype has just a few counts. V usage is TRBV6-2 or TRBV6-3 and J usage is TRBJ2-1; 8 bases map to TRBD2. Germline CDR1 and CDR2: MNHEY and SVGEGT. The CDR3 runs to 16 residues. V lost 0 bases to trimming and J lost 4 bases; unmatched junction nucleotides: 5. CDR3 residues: CASSYSPGGIYNEQFF. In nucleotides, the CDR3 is TGTGCCAGCAGTTACTCGCCGGGAGGGATTTACAATGAGCAGTTCTTC.

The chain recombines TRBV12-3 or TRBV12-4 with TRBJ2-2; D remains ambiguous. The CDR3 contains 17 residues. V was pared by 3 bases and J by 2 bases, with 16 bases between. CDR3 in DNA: TGTGCCAGCAGTTTCCAAGGAACACGATTAAACACCGGGGAGCTGTTTTTT. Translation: CASSFQGTRLNTGELFF.

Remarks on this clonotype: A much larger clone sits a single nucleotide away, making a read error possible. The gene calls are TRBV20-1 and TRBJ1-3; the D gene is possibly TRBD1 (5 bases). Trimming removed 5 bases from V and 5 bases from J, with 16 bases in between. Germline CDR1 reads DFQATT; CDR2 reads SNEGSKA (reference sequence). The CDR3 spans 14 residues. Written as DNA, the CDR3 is TGCAGTGCTTCCTCAGGGTTAGCTAGAAACACCATATATTTT. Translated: CSASSGLARNTIYF.

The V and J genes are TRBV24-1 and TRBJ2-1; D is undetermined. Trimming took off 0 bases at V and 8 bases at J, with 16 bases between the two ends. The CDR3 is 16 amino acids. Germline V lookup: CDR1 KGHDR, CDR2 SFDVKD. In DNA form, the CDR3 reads TGTGCCACCAGTGATTTGGGTGCAGTGAGTTTGGATGAGCAGTTCTTC. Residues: CATSDLGAVSLDEQFF.

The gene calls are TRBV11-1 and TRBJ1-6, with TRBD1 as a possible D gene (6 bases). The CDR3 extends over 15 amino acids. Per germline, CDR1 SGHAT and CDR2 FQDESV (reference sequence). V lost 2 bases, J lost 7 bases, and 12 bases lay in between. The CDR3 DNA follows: TGTGCCAGCAGCTTACAAGGCCAGGGGAATTCACCCCTCCACTTT. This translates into CASSLQGQGNSPLHF. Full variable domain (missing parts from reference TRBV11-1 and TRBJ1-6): EAEVAQSPRYKITEKSQAVAFWCDPISGHATLYWYRQILGQGPELLVQFQDESVVDDSQLPKDRFSAERLKGVDSTLKIQPAELGDSAMYLCASSLQGQGNSPLHFGNGTRLTVT.

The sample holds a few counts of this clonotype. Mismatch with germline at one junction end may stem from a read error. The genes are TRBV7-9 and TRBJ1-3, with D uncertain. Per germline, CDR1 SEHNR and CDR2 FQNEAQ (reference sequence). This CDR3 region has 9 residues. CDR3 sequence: CASSSGLRF. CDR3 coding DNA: TGTGCCAGCAGCTCAGGATTGAGGTTT.

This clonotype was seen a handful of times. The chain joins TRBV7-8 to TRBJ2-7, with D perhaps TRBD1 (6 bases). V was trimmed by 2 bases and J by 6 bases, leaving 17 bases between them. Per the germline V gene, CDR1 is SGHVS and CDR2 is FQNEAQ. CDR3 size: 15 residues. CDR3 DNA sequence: TGTGCCAGCAGCTTATCCGGGACATCGAACCGCGAGCAGTACTTC. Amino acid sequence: CASSLSGTSNREQYF. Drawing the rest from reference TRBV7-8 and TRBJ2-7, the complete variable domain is GAGVSQSPRYKVAKRGQDVALRCDPISGHVSLFWYQQALGQGPEFLTYFQNEAQLDKSGLPSDRFFAERPEGSVSTLKIQRTQQEDSAVYLCASSLSGTSNREQYFGPGTRLTVT.

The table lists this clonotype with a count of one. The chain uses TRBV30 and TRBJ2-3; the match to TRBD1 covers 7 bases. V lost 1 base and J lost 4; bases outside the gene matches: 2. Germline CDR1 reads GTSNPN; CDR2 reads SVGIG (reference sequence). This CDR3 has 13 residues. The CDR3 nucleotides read TGTGCCTGGAGTGGACAGGGCCCAGATACGCAGTATTTT. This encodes CAWSGQGPDTQYF.

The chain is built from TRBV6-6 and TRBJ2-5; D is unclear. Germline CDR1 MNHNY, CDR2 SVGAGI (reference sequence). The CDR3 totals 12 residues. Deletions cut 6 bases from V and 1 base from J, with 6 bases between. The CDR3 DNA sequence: TGTGCCAGCAGGGCAGTCCAAGAGACCCAGTACTTC. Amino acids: CASRAVQETQYF.

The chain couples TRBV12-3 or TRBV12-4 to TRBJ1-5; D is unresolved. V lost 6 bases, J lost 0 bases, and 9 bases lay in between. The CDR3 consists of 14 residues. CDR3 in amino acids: CASRGGDSNQPQHF. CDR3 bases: TGTGCCAGCAGAGGCGGGGATAGCAATCAGCCCCAGCATTTT.

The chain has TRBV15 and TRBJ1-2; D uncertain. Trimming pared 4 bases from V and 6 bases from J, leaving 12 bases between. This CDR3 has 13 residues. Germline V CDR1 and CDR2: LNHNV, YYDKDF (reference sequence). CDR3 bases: TGTGCCACCAGCACCCCCTCCCTCGATGGCTACACCTTC. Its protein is CATSTPSLDGYTF.

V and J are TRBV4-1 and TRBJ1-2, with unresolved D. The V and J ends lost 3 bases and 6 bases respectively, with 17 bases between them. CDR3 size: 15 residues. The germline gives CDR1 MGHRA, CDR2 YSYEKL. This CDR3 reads CASSHFAPGRDGYTF. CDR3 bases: TGCGCCAGCAGCCACTTCGCCCCGGGAAGGGATGGCTACACCTTC.

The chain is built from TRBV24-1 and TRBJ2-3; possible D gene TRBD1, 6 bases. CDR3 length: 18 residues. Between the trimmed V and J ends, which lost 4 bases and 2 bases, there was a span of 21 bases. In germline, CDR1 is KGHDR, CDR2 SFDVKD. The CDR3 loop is CATSDRSRQVSSTDTQYF. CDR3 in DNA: TGTGCCACCAGTGACAGATCGCGACAGGTTTCCTCCACAGATACGCAGTATTTT.

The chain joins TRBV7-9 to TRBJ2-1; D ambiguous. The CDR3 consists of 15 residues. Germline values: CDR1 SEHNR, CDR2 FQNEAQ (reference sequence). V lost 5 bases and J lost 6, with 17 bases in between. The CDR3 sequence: CASSPGPSQRNEQFF. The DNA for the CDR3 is TGTGCCAGCAGCCCGGGCCCCAGTCAACGCAATGAGCAGTTCTTC. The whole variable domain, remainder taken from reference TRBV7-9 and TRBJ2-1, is DTGVSQNPRHKITKRGQNVTFRCDPISEHNRLYWYRQTLGQGPEFLTYFQNEAQLEKSRLLSDRFSAERPKGSFSTLEIQRTEQGDSAMYLCASSPGPSQRNEQFFGPGTRLTVL.

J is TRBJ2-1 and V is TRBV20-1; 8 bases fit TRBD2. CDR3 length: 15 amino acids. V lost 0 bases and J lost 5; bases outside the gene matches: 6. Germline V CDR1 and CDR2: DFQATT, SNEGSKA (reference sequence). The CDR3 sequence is CSARDPGGLDNEQFF. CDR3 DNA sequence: TGCAGTGCTAGAGATCCGGGGGGGCTTGACAATGAGCAGTTCTTC.

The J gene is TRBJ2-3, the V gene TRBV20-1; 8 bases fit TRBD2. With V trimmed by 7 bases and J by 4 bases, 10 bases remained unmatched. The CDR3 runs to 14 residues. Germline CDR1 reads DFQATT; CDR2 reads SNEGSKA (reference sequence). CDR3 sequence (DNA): TGCAGTGTCGAGGAGAGCGGGAGTTCAGATACGCAGTATTTT. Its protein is CSVEESGSSDTQYF.